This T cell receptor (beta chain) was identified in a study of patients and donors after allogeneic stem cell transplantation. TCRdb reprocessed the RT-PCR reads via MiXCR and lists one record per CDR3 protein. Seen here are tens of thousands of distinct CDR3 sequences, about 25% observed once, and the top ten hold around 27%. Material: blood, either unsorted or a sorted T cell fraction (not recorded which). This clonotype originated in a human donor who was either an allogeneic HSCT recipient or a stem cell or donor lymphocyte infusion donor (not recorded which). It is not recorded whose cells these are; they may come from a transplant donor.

DNA for the CDR3: TGCGCCAGCAGCTTGGTGCTTCTGAAGGACGGACCTAACTATGGCTACACCTTC. It codes for CASSLVLLKDGPNYGYTF. This chain links TRBV5-1 with TRBJ1-2; no clear D gene. Germline-derived CDR1 and CDR2 are SGHRS and YFSETQ. The CDR3 has 18 amino acids. The V end lost 0 bases, the J end lost 0 bases, and 18 bases lay between the germline ends. The entire variable domain, with the rest obtained from reference TRBV5-1 and TRBJ1-2, is as follows: KAGVTQTPRYLIKTRGQQVTLSCSPISGHRSVSWYQQTPGQGLQFLFEYFSETQRNKGNFPGRFSGRQFSNSRSEMNVSTLELGDSALYLCASSLVLLKDGPNYGYTFGSGTRLTVV.